This TCR beta chain was identified in a study of blood T cell repertoires in COVID-19. The table came from immunoSEQ multiplex PCR; TCRdb's copy has only in-frame clones and leaves some out. The top ten hold around 1.6% of the sample, which has 250,000 to 350,000 clones, about 84% seen once. CDR3 size: 14 residues. Trimming removed 3 bases from V and 2 bases from J, with 8 bases in between. Germline CDR1 SGHTA, CDR2 FQGTGA. The sequenced sample was peripheral blood. V and J are TRBV7-3 and TRBJ2-1; D call uncertain. The clonotype comes from a woman between 45 and 60 years old with acute or convalescent COVID-19. CDR3 sequence reads: CASSLGPAYNEQFF. The CDR3, as DNA: TGTGCCAGCAGCTTGGGCCCTGCCTACAATGAGCAGTTCTTC.